The rows below give T cell receptor beta chains drawn from one sample of a study of blood T cell repertoires in COVID-19. Sequenced by immunoSEQ multiplex PCR; TCRdb stores in-frame clones only, minus some. The repertoire holds roughly 330,000 clones, approximately 87% seen once, with more than 3% in the top ten. The sequenced sample consisted of peripheral blood. These receptors all come from a woman in her 50s with active or convalescent COVID-19. The CDR3 runs from the conserved cysteine through the conserved F or W. The D gene is left open where the match is weak. Clone size is shown for a subset of rows, as once, few, many or a class of expanded clone.

>TRBV7-2|NA|few|TRBJ1-3
TGTGCCAGCAGCTTAGGTCCCGGGATGAACACCATATATTTT
CASSLGPGMNTIYF
>TRBV11-2|TRBD1|NA|TRBJ2-1
TGTGCCAGCAGCTTAGGAGGGTGGGTGGGACAGTACAATGAGCAGTTCTTC
CASSLGGWVGQYNEQFF
>TRBV5-1|NA|NA|TRBJ1-1
TGCGCCAGCAGTACCGGACAGACTGAAGCTTTCTTT
CASSTGQTEAFF
>TRBV5-1|TRBD2|NA|TRBJ2-5
TGCGCCAGCGCCCCGTACCGAAGGTCGACTAGCGGGGGGTTGCAAGAGACCCAGTACTTC
CASAPYRRSTSGGLQETQYF
>TRBV30|TRBD1|once|TRBJ1-6
TGTGCCTGGTCCCGACAGGGACTTAGGAATTCACCCCTCCACTTT
CAWSRQGLRNSPLHF
>TRBV3-1/TRBV3-2|TRBD1|NA|TRBJ1-1
TGTGCCAGCAGCCAACGGGACAGGGGTTTCATGAACACTGAAGCTTTCTTT
CASSQRDRGFMNTEAFF
>TRBV7-2|NA|NA|TRBJ2-2
TGTGCCAGCAGCTTAGCGGTCGGGACACCCACCGGGGAGCTGTTTTTT
CASSLAVGTPTGELFF
>TRBV30|NA|NA|TRBJ1-5
TGTGCCTGGAGTGTGCGGCCGGTCGGTAGCAATCAGCCCCAGCATTTT
CAWSVRPVGSNQPQHF
>TRBV10-3|TRBD2|NA|TRBJ2-1
TGTGCCATCAGTGAGACACCCGCGGGAGGTGAGCAGTTCTTC
CAISETPAGGEQFF
>TRBV13|NA|NA|TRBJ1-5
TGTGCCAGCAGGACATCAGGATCCAATCAGCCCCAGCATTTT
CASRTSGSNQPQHF
>TRBV4-2|TRBD2|NA|TRBJ2-1
TGTGCCAGCAGCCTTCAAGCGGGAAGTCCCTACAATGAGCAGTTCTTC
CASSLQAGSPYNEQFF
>TRBV15|NA|NA|TRBJ2-7
TGTGCCACCAGCATCTTCGAGGGGGTGCAGTACTTC
CATSIFEGVQYF
>TRBV28|TRBD2|NA|TRBJ2-3
TGTGCCACCTCCTTTGGTAGCGGGATCTATAGCACAGATACGCAGTATTTT
CATSFGSGIYSTDTQYF
>TRBV7-9|TRBD1|few|TRBJ1-1
TGTGCCAGCAGCAACATTGGAGGGACAGGGAACACTGAAGCTTTCTTT
CASSNIGGTGNTEAFF
>TRBV4-1|NA|NA|TRBJ2-7
TGCGCCAGCAGCCAAGTCGACTCCGTTCGGACCTACGAGCAGTACTTC
CASSQVDSVRTYEQYF
>TRBV18|NA|NA|TRBJ2-2
TGTGCCAGCTCACCACCCTCGAACACCGGGGAGCTGTTTTTT
CASSPPSNTGELFF
>TRBV11-3|NA|NA|TRBJ1-6
TGTGCCAGCAGCTTCGGGGGGTTGAATTCACCCCTCCACTTT
CASSFGGLNSPLHF
>TRBV5-5|NA|NA|TRBJ2-4
TGTGCCAGCAGCTTGGTTACAGCCTCAGGGGACATTCAGTACTTC
CASSLVTASGDIQYF
>TRBV4-3|TRBD1|few|TRBJ2-7
TGCGCCAGCAGCAGGGGGCAGGGGGAATCCTACGAGCAGTACTTC
CASSRGQGESYEQYF
>TRBV10-3|NA|NA|TRBJ2-7
TGTGCCATCAGTGAGGGAGGGGCCGCCTACGAGCAGTACTTC
CAISEGGAAYEQYF
>TRBV19|TRBD2|NA|TRBJ2-5
TGTGCCAGTAGGAGGACTAGCGGGGGTTCGTACCAAGAGACCCAGTACTTC
CASRRTSGGSYQETQYF
>TRBV7-2|NA|NA|TRBJ2-5
TGTGCCAGCAGCTTTCGGGGGGCCTCAGAGACCCAGTACTTC
CASSFRGASETQYF
>TRBV4-1|TRBD1|NA|TRBJ2-7
TGCGCCAGCAGCCTTCTCGCCAGGGGGCTGGACGAGCAGTACTTC
CASSLLARGLDEQYF
>TRBV7-2|NA|NA|TRBJ1-5
TGTGCCAGCAGCTTGACCCGGGGGGCTAGCAATCAGCCCCAGCATTTT
CASSLTRGASNQPQHF
>TRBV5-1|TRBD2|NA|TRBJ2-5
TGCGCCAGCAGCTTGGGCCGGGGGGGATCAGAGACCCAGTACTTC
CASSLGRGGSETQYF
>TRBV5-4|TRBD1|NA|TRBJ2-4
TGTGCCAGCAGCTACGCAGGGGGCACGAAAAACATTCAGTACTTC
CASSYAGGTKNIQYF
>TRBV11-2|NA|NA|TRBJ1-1
TGTGCCAGCAGCTTATCCGGGACAACTGAAGCTTTCTTT
CASSLSGTTEAFF
>TRBV18|NA|NA|TRBJ2-7
TGTGCCAGCTCATCCGGGGGTGCCTACGAGCAGTACTTC
CASSSGGAYEQYF
>TRBV3-1/TRBV3-2|TRBD1|few|TRBJ1-3
TGTGCCAGCAGCCAGGCCCCAGGGGGAGAAAACACCATATATTTT
CASSQAPGGENTIYF
>TRBV5-4|TRBD2|NA|TRBJ2-7
TGTGCCAGCAGCCCCGGGACTAGCGGGACCACCTACGAGCAGTACTTC
CASSPGTSGTTYEQYF
>TRBV7-3|NA|NA|TRBJ1-2
TGTGCCAGCAGCTTAGAGAGGGAGGGTGGCTACACCTTC
CASSLEREGGYTF
>TRBV13|TRBD1|once|TRBJ1-2
TGTGCCAGCAGCCCGTATGGGACAGACTATGGCTACACCTTC
CASSPYGTDYGYTF
>TRBV27|TRBD2|NA|TRBJ2-7
TGTGCCAGCAGTTTATCCGGGCTAGCGGGAGTGGGCGAGCAGTACTTC
CASSLSGLAGVGEQYF
>TRBV7-9|TRBD1|NA|TRBJ1-4
TGTGCCAGCAGCCCGCGGGACAGGAGGTTTGCTGAAAAACTGTTTTTT
CASSPRDRRFAEKLFF
>TRBV4-1|NA|NA|TRBJ1-2
TGCGCCAGCAGCCAACCAATACAGGGATTGGCGGGCTATGGCTACACCTTC
CASSQPIQGLAGYGYTF
>TRBV5-1|TRBD1|NA|TRBJ2-5
TGCGCCAGCAGCGTGACAGGGGAAAAGACCCAGTACTTC
CASSVTGEKTQYF
>TRBV7-9|NA|NA|TRBJ1-4
TGTGCCAGCAGCTGGGACTATGCAACTAATGAAAAACTGTTTTTT
CASSWDYATNEKLFF
>TRBV18|NA|NA|TRBJ2-2
TGTGCCAGCTCACCCCAAACTACCACCGGGGAGCTGTTTTTT
CASSPQTTTGELFF
>TRBV10-3|TRBD1|once|TRBJ2-1
TGTGCCATCACCACACCCGGACCGGGACAGGGCTTCAATGAGCAGTTCTTC
CAITTPGPGQGFNEQFF
>TRBV6-5|NA|NA|TRBJ1-5
TGTGCCAGCAGTTACTCGCAGGCTCGACAGCCCCAGCATTTT
CASSYSQARQPQHF
>TRBV7-6|NA|NA|TRBJ2-1
TGTGCCAGCAGCTTAGGGAGTCCAGTTGAGCAGTTCTTC
CASSLGSPVEQFF
>TRBV29-1|TRBD1|once|TRBJ1-1
TGCAGCGTTGAAGTCAAGGGGGCGAGCACTGAAGCTTTCTTT
CSVEVKGASTEAFF
>TRBV5-4|NA|NA|TRBJ1-1
TGTGCCAGCAGACGATCCCCCAGGGAACTGAACACTGAAGCTTTCTTT
CASRRSPRELNTEAFF